The entry that follows covers one TCR beta chain sequence. Antigen: not known. The data are from a study of regulatory T cells in long-lasting Graves disease. Study-level background: It was over 5 years of antithyroid drugs, with positive TSH receptor antibodies, that meant persistent Graves' disease.

Study conclusions and caveats: Persistent-disease Graves' patients showed less TCR diversity than new cases. Those with persistent disease had in common more public clonotypes (roughly 3,000) than new patients (approximately 890).

Sample time point: persistent/refractory GD, antithyroid drugs over 5 years with positive TRAb. From PBMCs, RNA was extracted and then used to make the TCR library. Patient provenance is recorded as an endocrinology department in Xi'an, China. This CDR3 spans 14 amino acids. From germline, CDR1 is LNHDA and CDR2 SQIVND (reference sequence). Trimming took 5 bases from V and 5 from J, leaving 13 bases between them. With iRepertoire HTBI primers and Arm-PCR of CDR3 regions, TCR beta libraries were built. TCRdb re-called the multiplex PCR reads through MiXCR, storing one row per CDR3 protein. The data contain roughly 450,000 distinct CDR3 sequences, 20% to 30% of them singletons.

This chain connects TRBV19 to TRBJ1-5; possibly TRBD1 for D (5 bases). The receptor was derived from a female donor with Graves disease. This sample comprised peripheral blood mononuclear cells (PBMCs), obtained when the disease was refractory, from a patient treated with antithyroid drugs. Here the CDR3 DNA reads TGTGCCAGTAGTGGGGAAGGGGCCTATCAGCCCCAGCATTTT. Residues: CASSGEGAYQPQHF. The whole variable domain, remainder taken from reference TRBV19 and TRBJ1-5, is DGGITQSPKYLFRKEGQNVTLSCEQNLNHDAMYWYRQDPGQGLRLIYYSQIVNDFQKGDIAEGYSVSREKKESFPLTVTSAQKNPTAFYLCASSGEGAYQPQHFGDGTRLSIL.